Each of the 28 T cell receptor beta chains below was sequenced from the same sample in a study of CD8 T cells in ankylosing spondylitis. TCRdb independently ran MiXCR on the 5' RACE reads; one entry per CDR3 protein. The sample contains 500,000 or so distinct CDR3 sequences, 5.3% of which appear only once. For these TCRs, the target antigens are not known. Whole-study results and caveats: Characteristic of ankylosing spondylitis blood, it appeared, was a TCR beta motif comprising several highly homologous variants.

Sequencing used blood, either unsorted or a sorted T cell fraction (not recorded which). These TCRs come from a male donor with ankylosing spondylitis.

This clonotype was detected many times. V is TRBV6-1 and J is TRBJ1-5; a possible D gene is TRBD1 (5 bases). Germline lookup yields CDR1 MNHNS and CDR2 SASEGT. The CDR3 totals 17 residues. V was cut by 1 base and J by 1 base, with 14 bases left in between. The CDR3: CASSEGAGGISNQPQHF. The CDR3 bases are TGTGCCAGCAGTGAAGGAGCGGGGGGGATCAGCAATCAGCCCCAGCATTTT.

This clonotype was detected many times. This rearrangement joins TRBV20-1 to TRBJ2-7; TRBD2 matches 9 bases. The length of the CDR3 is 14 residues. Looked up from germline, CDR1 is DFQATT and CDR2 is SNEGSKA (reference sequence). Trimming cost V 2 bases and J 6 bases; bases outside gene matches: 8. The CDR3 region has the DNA TGCAGTGCTAGAACGGCTAGCGGGATAACCGAGCAGTACTTC. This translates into CSARTASGITEQYF.

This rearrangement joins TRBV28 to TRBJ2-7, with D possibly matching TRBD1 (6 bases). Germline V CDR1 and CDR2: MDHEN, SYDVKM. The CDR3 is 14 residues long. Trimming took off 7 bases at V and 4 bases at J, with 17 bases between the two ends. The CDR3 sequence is CASTPPGEFYEQYF. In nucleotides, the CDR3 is TGTGCCAGCACCCCCCCAGGGGAGTTTTACGAGCAGTACTTC.

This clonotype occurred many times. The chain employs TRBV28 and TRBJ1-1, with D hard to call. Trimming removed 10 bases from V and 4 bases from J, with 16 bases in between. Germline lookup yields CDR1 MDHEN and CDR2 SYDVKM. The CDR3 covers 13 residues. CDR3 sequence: CATQSGDGTEAFF. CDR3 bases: TGTGCCACCCAAAGTGGGGATGGCACTGAAGCTTTCTTT. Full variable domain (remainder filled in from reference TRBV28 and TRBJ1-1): DVKVTQSSRYLVKRTGEKVFLECVQDMDHENMFWYRQDPGLGLRLIYFSYDVKMKEKGDIPEGYSVSREKKERFSLILESASTNQTSMYLCATQSGDGTEAFFGQGTRLTVV.

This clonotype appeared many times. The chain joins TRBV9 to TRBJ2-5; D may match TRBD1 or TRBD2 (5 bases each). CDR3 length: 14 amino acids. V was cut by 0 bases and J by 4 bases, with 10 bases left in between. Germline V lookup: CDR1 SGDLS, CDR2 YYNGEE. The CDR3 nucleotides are TGTGCCAGCAGCGTAGCCCTGAGGGGAGAGACCCAGTACTTC. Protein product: CASSVALRGETQYF.

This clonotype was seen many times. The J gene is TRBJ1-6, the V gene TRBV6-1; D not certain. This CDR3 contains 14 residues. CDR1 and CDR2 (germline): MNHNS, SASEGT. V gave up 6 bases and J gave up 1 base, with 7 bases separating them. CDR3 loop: CASRGDSYNSPLHF. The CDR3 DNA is TGTGCCAGCAGGGGTGATTCCTATAATTCACCCCTCCACTTT.

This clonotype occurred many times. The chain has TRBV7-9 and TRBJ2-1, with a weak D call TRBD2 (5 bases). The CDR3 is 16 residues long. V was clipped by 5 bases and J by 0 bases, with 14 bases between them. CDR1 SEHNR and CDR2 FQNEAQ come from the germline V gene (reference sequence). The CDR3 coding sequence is TGTGCCAGCAGCGCCCGGGATCCTAGCTCCTACAATGAGCAGTTCTTC. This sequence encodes CASSARDPSSYNEQFF.

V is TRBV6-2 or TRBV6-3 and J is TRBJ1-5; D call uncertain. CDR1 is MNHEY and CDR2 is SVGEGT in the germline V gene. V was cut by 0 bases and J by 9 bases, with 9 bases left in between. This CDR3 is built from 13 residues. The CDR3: CASSYSLRRPQHF. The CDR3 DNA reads TGTGCCAGCAGTTACTCGCTGAGGCGGCCCCAGCATTTT.

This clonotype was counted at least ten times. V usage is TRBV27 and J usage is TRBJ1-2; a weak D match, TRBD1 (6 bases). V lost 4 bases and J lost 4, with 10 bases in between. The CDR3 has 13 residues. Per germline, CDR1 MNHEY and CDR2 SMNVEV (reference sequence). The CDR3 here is CASSSQGFYGYTF. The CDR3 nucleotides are TGTGCCAGCAGTTCGCAGGGGTTCTATGGCTACACCTTC.

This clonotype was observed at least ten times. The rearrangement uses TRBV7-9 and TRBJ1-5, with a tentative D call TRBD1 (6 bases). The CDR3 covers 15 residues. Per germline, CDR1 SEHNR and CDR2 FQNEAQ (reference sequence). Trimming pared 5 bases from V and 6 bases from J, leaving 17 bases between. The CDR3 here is CASSPRGGQGQPQHF. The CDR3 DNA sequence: TGTGCCAGCAGCCCTCGTGGGGGGCAGGGTCAGCCCCAGCATTTT. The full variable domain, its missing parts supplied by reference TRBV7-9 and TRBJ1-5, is DTGVSQNPRHKITKRGQNVTFRCDPISEHNRLYWYRQTLGQGPEFLTYFQNEAQLEKSRLLSDRFSAERPKGSFSTLEIQRTEQGDSAMYLCASSPRGGQGQPQHFGDGTRLSIL.

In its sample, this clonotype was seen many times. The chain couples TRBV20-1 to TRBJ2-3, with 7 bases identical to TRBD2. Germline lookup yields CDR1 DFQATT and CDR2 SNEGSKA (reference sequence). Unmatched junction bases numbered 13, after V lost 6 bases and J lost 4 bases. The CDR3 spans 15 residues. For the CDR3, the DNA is TGCAGTGCGGCTAGCGGAGCCACGATATCAGATACGCAGTATTTT. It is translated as CSAASGATISDTQYF.

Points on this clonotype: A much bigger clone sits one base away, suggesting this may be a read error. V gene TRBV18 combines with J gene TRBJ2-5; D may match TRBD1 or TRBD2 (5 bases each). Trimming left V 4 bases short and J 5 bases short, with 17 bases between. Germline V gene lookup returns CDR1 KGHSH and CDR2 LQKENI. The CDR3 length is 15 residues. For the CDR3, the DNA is TGTGCCAGCTCACTGAGGGAATGGGGGACGGAGACCCAGTACTTC. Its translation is CASSLREWGTETQYF.

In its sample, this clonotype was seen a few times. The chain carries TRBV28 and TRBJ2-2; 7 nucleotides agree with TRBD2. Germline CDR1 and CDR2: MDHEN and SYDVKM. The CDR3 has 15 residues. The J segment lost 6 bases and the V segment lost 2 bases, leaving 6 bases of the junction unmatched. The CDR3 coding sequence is TGTGCCAGCAGTTTACCGCGGCTAGCGGCCGGGGAGCTGTTTTTT. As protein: CASSLPRLAAGELFF.

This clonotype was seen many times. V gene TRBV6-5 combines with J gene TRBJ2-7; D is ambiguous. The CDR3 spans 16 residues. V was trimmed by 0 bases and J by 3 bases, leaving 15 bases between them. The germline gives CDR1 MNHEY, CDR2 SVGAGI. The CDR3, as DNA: TGTGCCAGCAGTTACTCGTTAGGCCCTAAATTCTACGAGCAGTACTTC. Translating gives CASSYSLGPKFYEQYF.

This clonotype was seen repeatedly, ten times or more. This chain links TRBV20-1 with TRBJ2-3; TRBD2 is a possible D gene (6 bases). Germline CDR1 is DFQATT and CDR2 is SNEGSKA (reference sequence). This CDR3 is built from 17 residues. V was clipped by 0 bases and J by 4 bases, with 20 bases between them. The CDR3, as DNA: TGCAGTGCTAGAGAGCGTGGCGGAGGGCCTGTTGCAGATACGCAGTATTTT. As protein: CSARERGGGPVADTQYF.

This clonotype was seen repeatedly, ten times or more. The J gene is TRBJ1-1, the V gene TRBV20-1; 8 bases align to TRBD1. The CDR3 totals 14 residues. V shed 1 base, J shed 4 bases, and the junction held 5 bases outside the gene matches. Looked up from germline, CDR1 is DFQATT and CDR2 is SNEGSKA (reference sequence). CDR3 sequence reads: CSARGQGRGTEAFF. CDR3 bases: TGCAGTGCTAGAGGACAGGGGAGGGGCACTGAAGCTTTCTTT.

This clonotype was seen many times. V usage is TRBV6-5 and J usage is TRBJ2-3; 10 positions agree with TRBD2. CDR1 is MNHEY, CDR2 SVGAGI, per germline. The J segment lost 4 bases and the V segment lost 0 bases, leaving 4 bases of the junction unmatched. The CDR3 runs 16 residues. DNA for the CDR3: TGTGCCAGCAGTTACTCTACTAGCGGGGTTGCAGATACGCAGTATTTT. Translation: CASSYSTSGVADTQYF.

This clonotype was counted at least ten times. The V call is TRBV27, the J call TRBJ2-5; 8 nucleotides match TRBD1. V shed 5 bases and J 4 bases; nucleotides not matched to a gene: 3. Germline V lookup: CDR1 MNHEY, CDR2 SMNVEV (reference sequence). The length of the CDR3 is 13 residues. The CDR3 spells CASSITGGETQYF. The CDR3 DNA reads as TGTGCCAGCAGTATTACAGGGGGAGAGACCCAGTACTTC.

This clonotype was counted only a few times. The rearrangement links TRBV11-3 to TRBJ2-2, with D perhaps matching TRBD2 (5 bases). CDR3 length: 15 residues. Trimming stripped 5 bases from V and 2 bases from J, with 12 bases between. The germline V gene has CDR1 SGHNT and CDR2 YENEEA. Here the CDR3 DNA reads TGTGCCAGCAGCCTTACGCGGGCAAACACCGGGGAGCTGTTTTTT. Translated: CASSLTRANTGELFF.

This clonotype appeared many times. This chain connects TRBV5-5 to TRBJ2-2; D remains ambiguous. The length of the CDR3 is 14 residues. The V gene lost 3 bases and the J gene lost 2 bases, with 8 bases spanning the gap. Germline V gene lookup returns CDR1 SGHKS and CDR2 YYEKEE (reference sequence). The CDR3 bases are TGTGCCAGCAGCTCCGAGTTAAACACCGGGGAGCTGTTTTTT. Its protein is CASSSELNTGELFF.

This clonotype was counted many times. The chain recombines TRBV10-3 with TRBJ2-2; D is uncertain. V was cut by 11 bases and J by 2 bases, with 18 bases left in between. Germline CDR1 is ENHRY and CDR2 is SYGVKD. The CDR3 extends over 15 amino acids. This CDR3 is CAALGGPGNTGELFF. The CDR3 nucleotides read TGTGCCGCCCTCGGTGGGCCAGGAAACACCGGGGAGCTGTTTTTT.

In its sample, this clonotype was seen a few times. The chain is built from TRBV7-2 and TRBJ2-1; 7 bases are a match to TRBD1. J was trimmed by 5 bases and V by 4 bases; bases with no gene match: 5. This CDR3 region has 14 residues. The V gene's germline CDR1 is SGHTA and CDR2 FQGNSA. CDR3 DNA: TGTGCCAGCAGCTCGACAGGGCTACACAATGAGCAGTTCTTC. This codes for CASSSTGLHNEQFF.

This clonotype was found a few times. The CDR3 sequence: CASAARGQVTQYF. CDR3 nucleotides: TGTGCCAGCGCGGCAAGGGGGCAGGTGACCCAGTACTTC. V is TRBV27 and J is TRBJ2-5, with TRBD1 identical over 7 bases. Germline values: CDR1 MNHEY, CDR2 SMNVEV (reference sequence). V lost 8 bases to trimming and J lost 7 bases; unmatched junction nucleotides: 10. CDR3 length equals 13 residues.

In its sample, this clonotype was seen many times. As DNA, the CDR3 is TGTGCCACCAGCACGGTTTACAATGAGCAGTTCTTC. Protein product: CATSTVYNEQFF. The rearrangement links TRBV15 to TRBJ2-1; the D is unclear. CDR3 length equals 12 residues. The germline gives CDR1 LNHNV, CDR2 YYDKDF (reference sequence). V was trimmed by 4 bases and J by 4 bases, leaving 5 bases between them.

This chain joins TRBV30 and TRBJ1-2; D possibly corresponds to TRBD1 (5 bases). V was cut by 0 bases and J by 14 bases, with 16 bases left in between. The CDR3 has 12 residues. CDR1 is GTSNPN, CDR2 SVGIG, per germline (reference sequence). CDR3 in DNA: TGTGCCTGGAGTGTACAGGCTTCCCGGCGGACCTTC. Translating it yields CAWSVQASRRTF.

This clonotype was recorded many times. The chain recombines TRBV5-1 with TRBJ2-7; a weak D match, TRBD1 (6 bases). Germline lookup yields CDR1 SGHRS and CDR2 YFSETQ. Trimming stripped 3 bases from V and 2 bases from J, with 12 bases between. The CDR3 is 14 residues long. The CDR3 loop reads CASSSQGHTYEQYF. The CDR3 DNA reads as TGCGCCAGCAGCTCGCAGGGACATACCTACGAGCAGTACTTC.

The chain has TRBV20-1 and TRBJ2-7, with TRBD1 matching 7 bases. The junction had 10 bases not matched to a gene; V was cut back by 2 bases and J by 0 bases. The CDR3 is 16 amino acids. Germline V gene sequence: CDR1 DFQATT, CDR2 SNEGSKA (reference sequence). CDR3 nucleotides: TGCAGTGCTAGAAGGAACAGGGCAGGGGGCTCCTACGAGCAGTACTTC. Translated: CSARRNRAGGSYEQYF.

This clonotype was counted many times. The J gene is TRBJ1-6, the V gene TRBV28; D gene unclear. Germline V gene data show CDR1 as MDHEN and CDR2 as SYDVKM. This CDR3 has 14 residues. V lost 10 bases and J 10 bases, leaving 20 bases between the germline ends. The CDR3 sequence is CATWSLGFGSPLHF. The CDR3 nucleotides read TGTGCCACCTGGAGTTTGGGTTTCGGGTCACCCCTCCACTTT.